These 6 T cell receptor beta chains share one sample of origin, sequenced in a study of blood T cells in healthy people across ages. Using a J-beta primer mix together with a sample-barcoded 5' primer, a second PCR was run for about 6 to 12 cycles. TCRdb redid the calling of the 5' RACE reads with MiXCR, one entry per CDR3 protein. Of about 1.7 million distinct CDR3 sequences in the sample, about 28% were seen once. Material: blood. These receptor sequences come from a woman in her twenties or thirties in good health.

A few counts support this clonotype. The chain has TRBV12-3 or TRBV12-4 and TRBJ1-5; D remains ambiguous. The CDR3 spans 14 residues. V dropped 6 bases and J dropped 2 bases, with 11 bases sitting between them. The CDR3 loop is CASRRGSRNQPQHF. DNA of the CDR3: TGTGCCAGCAGGCGCGGATCGCGCAATCAGCCCCAGCATTTT.

This clonotype showed up just a few times. V is TRBV29-1 and J is TRBJ2-1; tentatively, D is TRBD1 (5 bases). CDR1 is SQVTM, CDR2 ANQGSEA, per germline. This CDR3 comprises 11 residues. V dropped 4 bases and J dropped 10 bases, with 11 bases sitting between them. CDR3 sequence (DNA): TGCAGCGTTGGTTTGGGGCTGGAGCAGTTCTTC. This gives the protein CSVGLGLEQFF.

The table lists this clonotype with a few counts. This sequence joins TRBV12-3 or TRBV12-4 and TRBJ2-1, with D tentatively TRBD2 (5 bases). The CDR3 runs to 11 residues. The V and J ends lost 6 bases and 12 bases respectively, with 12 bases between them. CDR3 coding DNA: TGTGCCAGCAGCCTAGAGGGTGTGCAGTTCTTC. Translating it yields CASSLEGVQFF.

The chain employs TRBV7-3 and TRBJ2-1, with 8 bases fitting TRBD2. V trimming: 2 bases; J trimming: 12 bases; junction bases outside the gene matches: 9. CDR3 length: 14 residues. Germline CDR1 is SGHTA and CDR2 is FQGTGA. The CDR3 loop reads CASSLGPGGESQFF. CDR3 nucleotide sequence: TGTGCCAGCAGCTTAGGCCCCGGGGGGGAATCGCAGTTCTTC. Filled out from reference TRBV7-3 and TRBJ2-1, the complete variable domain reads GAGVSQTPSNKVTEKGKYVELRCDPISGHTALYWYRQSLGQGPEFLIYFQGTGAADDSGLPNDRFFAVRPEGSVSTLKIQRTERGDSAVYLCASSLGPGGESQFFGPGTRLTVL.

For this clonotype: A read error may explain this, as a much larger clone is one base away. The chain is built from TRBV6-6 and TRBJ2-7; 10 nucleotides align to TRBD1. The CDR3 has 15 amino acids. The germline gives CDR1 MNHNY, CDR2 SVGAGI (reference sequence). Here the CDR3 DNA reads TGTGCCGGCAGGTATCCGGGACAGGGGTATTACGAGCAGTACTTC. It is translated as CAGRYPGQGYYEQYF.

This clonotype was observed a handful of times. The rearrangement links TRBV4-1 to TRBJ2-1; D is ambiguous. The CDR3 covers 15 residues. Between the trimmed V and J ends, which lost 1 base and 8 bases, there was a span of 15 bases. Germline V gene sequence: CDR1 MGHRA, CDR2 YSYEKL. The CDR3 region has the DNA TGCGCCAGCAGCCAAGGATTCGGGCCGTACGATGAGCAGTTCTTC. Protein sequence: CASSQGFGPYDEQFF.